This TCR beta chain originates from a study of human T cells and chemical hapten exposure. V lost 5 bases, J lost 5 bases, and 15 bases lay in between. The CDR3 length is 14 residues. Time point specified: pre-sensitization, week 0. The sample's treatment: therapeutic diphenylcyclopropenone sensitization with weekly scalp DPC. For the library, individual cDNA molecules each received unique molecular identifiers. One entry per CDR3 protein, called by TCRdb with MiXCR from the RACE reads. The top ten hold around 8% of the sample, which has around 350,000 distinct CDR3 sequences, over 5% seen once. Sequences were derived from whole blood, sampled in connection with sensitization to the hapten diphenylcyclopropenone (DPC). This TCR derives from a woman aged 18-29 years with alopecia areata. Some clones in this sample may be carry-over from other donors' samples. J is TRBJ1-1 and V is TRBV12-3 or TRBV12-4; D may be TRBD1 (5 bases). CDR3 protein: CASSRTGGRTEAFF. The CDR3 DNA sequence: TGTGCCAGCAGTCGAACCGGGGGGAGGACTGAAGCTTTCTTT.